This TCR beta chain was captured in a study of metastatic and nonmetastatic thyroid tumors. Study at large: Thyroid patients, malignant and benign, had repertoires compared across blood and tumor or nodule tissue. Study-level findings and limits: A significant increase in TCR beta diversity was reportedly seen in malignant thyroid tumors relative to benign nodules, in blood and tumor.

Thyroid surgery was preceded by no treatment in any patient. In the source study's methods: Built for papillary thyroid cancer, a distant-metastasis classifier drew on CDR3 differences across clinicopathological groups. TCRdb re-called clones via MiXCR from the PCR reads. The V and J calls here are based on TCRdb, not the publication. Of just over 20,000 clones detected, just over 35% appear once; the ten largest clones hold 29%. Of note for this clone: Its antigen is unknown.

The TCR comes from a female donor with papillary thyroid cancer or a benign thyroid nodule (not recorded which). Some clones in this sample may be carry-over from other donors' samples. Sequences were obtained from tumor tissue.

The CDR3 region is CASSESGLTSGPTDTQYF. The CDR3 DNA follows: TGCGCCAGCAGTGAGTCCGGCCTCACTAGCGGACCCACAGATACGCAGTATTTT. The V gene is TRBV10-2, the J gene TRBJ2-3; 8 bases align to TRBD2. The germline V gene encodes CDR1 WSHSY and CDR2 SAAADI. The CDR3 contains 18 residues. Trimming cost V 0 bases and J 2 bases; bases outside gene matches: 10.